These 20 T cell receptor beta chains were sequenced from one sample in a study of CD8 T cells in ankylosing spondylitis. TCRdb processed the 5' RACE reads anew with MiXCR; each CDR3 protein has one entry. This sample carries 250,000 to 350,000 distinct CDR3 sequences, roughly 20% of them seen once, and the ten largest clones take roughly 8%. The material sequenced was blood, either unsorted or a sorted T cell fraction (not recorded which). The receptor set was obtained from a male donor with ankylosing spondylitis or in good health (not recorded which).

This clonotype was counted between two and nine times. The V gene is TRBV4-1, the J gene TRBJ2-3, with 9 positions matching TRBD1. The CDR3 length is 16 residues. CDR1 is MGHRA, CDR2 YSYEKL, per germline. Germline trimming cut 1 base from V and 3 bases from J; bases unmatched to any gene: 5. DNA for the CDR3: TGCGCCAGCAGCCAAGGAACAGGGGGCAAGACAGATACGCAGTATTTT. It yields the protein CASSQGTGGKTDTQYF.

A word on this clonotype: Since a much larger clone is just one base distant, this may be a read error. The chain is built from TRBV20-1 and TRBJ1-4; D gene unclear. The CDR3 length is 12 residues. The germline gives CDR1 DFQATT, CDR2 SNEGSKA (reference sequence). V was trimmed by 5 bases and J by 5 bases, leaving 9 bases between them. CDR3 DNA sequence: TGCAGTGCTTACGGCGGAAATGAAAAACTGTTTTTT. Its protein product is CSAYGGNEKLFF.

The V and J genes are TRBV10-3 and TRBJ2-7; D is perhaps TRBD1 or TRBD2 (7 bases each). The CDR3 has 13 amino acids. Trimming removed 3 bases from V and 6 bases from J, with 12 bases in between. Germline assignment: CDR1 ENHRY and CDR2 SYGVKD. CDR3 sequence reads: CAISDRGDSEQYV. In nucleotides, the CDR3 is TGTGCCATCAGTGATCGGGGGGACAGCGAGCAGTACGTC.

This clonotype was seen many times. The CDR3 nucleotides read TGTGCCAGCAGCGAGGGGCCTAGCACAGATACGCAGTATTTT. This gives the protein CASSEGPSTDTQYF. The chain uses TRBV9 and TRBJ2-3; weak D call: TRBD1 (5 bases). This CDR3 comprises 14 residues. Per the germline V gene, CDR1 is SGDLS and CDR2 is YYNGEE. V was clipped by 3 bases and J by 0 bases, with 8 bases between them.

This clonotype was seen many times. The rearrangement links TRBV9 to TRBJ2-3; no definite D call. Germline-derived CDR1 and CDR2 are SGDLS and YYNGEE. This CDR3 comprises 12 residues. Trimming shortened V by 3 bases and J by 0 bases, and 2 bases separated the two germline ends. The CDR3 protein is CASSGSTDTQYF. CDR3 coding DNA: TGTGCCAGCAGCGGAAGCACAGATACGCAGTATTTT. The variable domain in full, completed from reference TRBV9 and TRBJ2-3, reads DSGVTQTPKHLITATGQRVTLRCSPRSGDLSVYWYQQSLDQGLQFLIQYYNGEERAKGNILERFSAQQFPDLHSELNLSSLELGDSALYFCASSGSTDTQYFGPGTRLTVL.

Notes on this clonotype: One end of the junction fails to match germline, which may point to a read error. The genes are TRBV6-1 and TRBJ2-3; the D gene is possibly TRBD2 (6 bases). The CDR3 has 14 residues. Germline V lookup: CDR1 MNHNS, CDR2 SASEGT. CDR3 in amino acids: CASKRGAVTDTRYF. The CDR3 DNA reads TGTGCCAGCAAGCGCGGGGCGGTCACAGATACGCGGTATTTT.

This chain joins TRBV6-6 and TRBJ2-7; D is possibly TRBD1 (6 bases). CDR3 length: 11 amino acids. The ends were cut back, 6 bases at V and 8 bases at J, with 11 bases in the middle. Germline CDR1 and CDR2: MNHNY and SVGAGI (reference sequence). CDR3 residues: CASSLDSQQYV. The CDR3 bases are TGTGCCAGCAGCCTGGACAGCCAGCAGTACGTC.

In its sample, this clonotype was seen a few times. This chain joins TRBV29-1 and TRBJ2-2, with D maybe TRBD1 (6 bases). Germline loops: CDR1 SQVTM, CDR2 ANQGSEA. With 6 bases removed from V and 7 bases from J, the gap between germline ends came to 12 bases. CDR3 length: 12 residues. This CDR3 reads CSVHRGGGELFF. CDR3 DNA sequence: TGCAGCGTCCACCGAGGGGGCGGGGAGCTGTTTTTT.

This clonotype was seen more than once but under ten times. The V call is TRBV6-5, the J call TRBJ2-3, with 8 positions matching TRBD1. V shed 2 bases, J shed 4 bases, and the junction held 2 bases outside the gene matches. The germline CDR1 and CDR2 sequences are MNHEY and SVGAGI. The CDR3 contains 14 residues. The CDR3 spells CASSYRQGSDTQYF. The CDR3, as DNA: TGTGCCAGCAGTTACCGACAGGGGTCAGATACGCAGTATTTT.

In this sample, this clonotype turned up a few times. The chain links TRBV20-1 to TRBJ2-1; D gene unclear. CDR1 and CDR2 from the germline V gene are DFQATT and SNEGSKA (reference sequence). Trimming removed 0 bases at V and 1 base at J, with 16 bases between. CDR3 length: 17 residues. CDR3 DNA sequence: TGCAGTGCTAGAGATCCCGCCCCCCTTGGGTCCTACAATGAGCAGTTCTTC. This codes for CSARDPAPLGSYNEQFF.

This chain links TRBV24-1 with TRBJ2-3; 8 nucleotides align to TRBD1. Trimming cost V 4 bases and J 1 base; bases outside gene matches: 3. Germline V gene data show CDR1 as KGHDR and CDR2 as SFDVKD. This CDR3 has 15 amino acids. CDR3 DNA: TGTGCCACCAGTGAGCAGGGGGCCGGCACAGATACGCAGTATTTT. Its translation: CATSEQGAGTDTQYF.

This clonotype was recorded at least ten times. The rearrangement joins TRBV5-1 to TRBJ2-1, with 7 bases lining up with TRBD2. The V gene end was trimmed by 2 bases and the J gene end by 5 bases; junction bases not matched to a gene: 4. CDR3 length: 14 amino acids. Germline loops: CDR1 SGHRS, CDR2 YFSETQ. DNA of the CDR3: TGCGCCAGCAGCTTTACTAGCGTGCACAATGAGCAGTTCTTC. Its translation is CASSFTSVHNEQFF.

The rearrangement uses TRBV20-1 and TRBJ2-7, with D maybe TRBD2 (6 bases). The CDR3 consists of 12 residues. Germline assignment: CDR1 DFQATT and CDR2 SNEGSKA (reference sequence). Trimming cost V 4 bases and J 3 bases, with 10 bases left between them. CDR3 sequence (DNA): TGCAGTGCTAAGGGACTTATCTACGAGCAGTACGTC. Encoded protein: CSAKGLIYEQYV.

The rearrangement joins TRBV4-2 to TRBJ1-2, with D possibly TRBD1 on 6 matching bases. Germline values: CDR1 LGHNA, CDR2 YNFKEQ. This CDR3 contains 15 residues. Trimming pared 0 bases from V and 7 bases from J, leaving 15 bases between. The chain's CDR3 is CASSQDSPGVAGYTF. The CDR3 coding sequence is TGTGCCAGCAGCCAAGATAGTCCAGGGGTTGCTGGCTACACCTTC.

The rearrangement uses TRBV7-8 and TRBJ2-7; D possibly matches TRBD1 or TRBD2 (5 bases each). With 1 base removed from V and 2 bases from J, the gap between germline ends came to 15 bases. Germline V gives CDR1 SGHVS, CDR2 FQNEAQ. The CDR3 contains 16 residues. The CDR3 DNA sequence: TGTGCCAGCAGCTTAGTCGTCGGGGCCAGGGCCTACGAGCAGTACGTC. Protein product: CASSLVVGARAYEQYV.

The table lists this clonotype with many counts. The chain is built from TRBV12-3 or TRBV12-4 and TRBJ1-1; no reliable D call. Trimming removed 8 bases at V and 7 bases at J, with 8 bases between. The length of the CDR3 is 10 residues. The CDR3 spells CASGSFEAFF. The CDR3 DNA sequence: TGTGCCAGCGGAAGTTTTGAAGCTTTCTTT.

The chain links TRBV5-1 to TRBJ1-1, with D maybe TRBD1 (6 bases). This CDR3 comprises 14 residues. Germline-derived CDR1 and CDR2 are SGHRS and YFSETQ. V was clipped by 4 bases and J by 4 bases, with 14 bases between them. The CDR3 coding sequence is TGCGCCAGCAGCCTAACAGGGCTAATCACTGAAGCTTTCTTT. This encodes CASSLTGLITEAFF.

This clonotype came up a few times. Here the CDR3 DNA reads TGCAGTGCTAGCTCCCTGGAGACCCAGTACTTC. Its protein product is CSASSLETQYF. V is TRBV20-1 and J is TRBJ2-5, with no clear D. The CDR3 contains 11 residues. Per germline, CDR1 DFQATT and CDR2 SNEGSKA (reference sequence). Trimming pared 3 bases from V and 5 bases from J, leaving 7 bases between.

This clonotype showed up just a few times. The rearrangement uses TRBV6-5 and TRBJ1-5, with D unclear. V was trimmed by 2 bases and J by 4 bases, leaving 9 bases between them. The CDR3 is 14 amino acids. Germline CDR1 MNHEY, CDR2 SVGAGI. In DNA, the CDR3 is TGTGCCAGCAGTTACCTGGGGAGAAATCAGCCCCAGCATTTT. Translated: CASSYLGRNQPQHF.

This clonotype came up a few times. The CDR3 loop reads CASSLDGQGGEKLFF. The CDR3 DNA follows: TGCGCCAGCAGCTTGGATGGACAGGGAGGTGAAAAACTGTTTTTT. J is TRBJ1-4 and V is TRBV5-1, with TRBD1 matching over 8 bases. This CDR3 has 15 residues. CDR1 and CDR2 (germline): SGHRS, YFSETQ. V lost 0 bases and J lost 7; bases outside the gene matches: 5. Together with reference TRBV5-1 and TRBJ1-4, the CDR3 gives the full variable domain: KAGVTQTPRYLIKTRGQQVTLSCSPISGHRSVSWYQQTPGQGLQFLFEYFSETQRNKGNFPGRFSGRQFSNSRSEMNVSTLELGDSALYLCASSLDGQGGEKLFFGSGTQLSVL.